Below, 10 T cell receptor beta chains from the same sample are listed, as sequenced in a study of T-cell memory formation after mild COVID-19. TCRdb re-derived calls from the 5' RACE reads in MiXCR, one entry per CDR3 protein. This sample has about 470,000 distinct CDR3 sequences; more than 20% occur once, and the top ten carry around 13%. The source material was PBMCs or a T cell subset sorted from them (not recorded which). The source of these receptors is an adult woman who had mild COVID-19 (a few samples of this study predate the infection). Cell type and time point are not known.

This clonotype was seen more than once but under ten times. The V and J genes are TRBV4-1 and TRBJ2-3, with D perhaps TRBD2 (6 bases). V was cut by 0 bases and J by 6 bases, with 13 bases left in between. Germline V gene lookup returns CDR1 MGHRA and CDR2 YSYEKL. CDR3 length: 15 residues. The CDR3 DNA reads TGCGCCAGCAGCCAAGATCTAACGGGGAGGGATACGCAGTATTTT. This translates into CASSQDLTGRDTQYF.

A word on this clonotype: This may stem from a read error, because a much larger clone lies one nucleotide away. The rearrangement links TRBV24-1 to TRBJ2-2; no clear D gene. The CDR3 length is 11 residues. CDR1 is KGHDR and CDR2 is SFDVKD in the germline V gene. Trimming took 7 bases from V and 5 from J, leaving 4 bases between them. The CDR3 loop is CATSRTGELFF. For the CDR3, the DNA is TGTGCCACCAGCCGGACCGGGGAGCTGTTTTTT.

This clonotype was seen a handful of times. This rearrangement joins TRBV27 to TRBJ1-6; possibly TRBD1 for D (6 bases). Trimming removed 5 bases at V and 14 bases at J, with 16 bases between. CDR1 is MNHEY, CDR2 SMNVEV, per germline (reference sequence). The CDR3 sequence is 13 residues long. In DNA, the CDR3 is TGTGCCAGCAGTACAGGGTCGACGGGAACCCTCCACTTT. Translation: CASSTGSTGTLHF.

The rearrangement links TRBV29-1 to TRBJ1-3; tentative D call: TRBD1 (5 bases). Germline lookup yields CDR1 SQVTM and CDR2 ANQGSEA. CDR3 length equals 14 residues. V lost 4 bases and J lost 2, with 12 bases in between. The CDR3 nucleotides are TGCAGCGTTGCCACCGACAGTCCTGGAAACACCATATATTTT. Amino acids: CSVATDSPGNTIYF.

This clonotype was picked up a small number of times. This sequence joins TRBV9 and TRBJ1-1; D remains unclear. V lost 0 bases, J lost 1 base, and 10 bases lay in between. This CDR3 region has 15 residues. Germline V CDR1 and CDR2: SGDLS, YYNGEE. The CDR3: CASSVGGGWNTEAFF. The CDR3 DNA sequence: TGTGCCAGCAGCGTAGGAGGCGGCTGGAACACTGAAGCTTTCTTT. The full variable domain, its missing parts supplied by reference TRBV9 and TRBJ1-1, is DSGVTQTPKHLITATGQRVTLRCSPRSGDLSVYWYQQSLDQGLQFLIQYYNGEERAKGNILERFSAQQFPDLHSELNLSSLELGDSALYFCASSVGGGWNTEAFFGQGTRLTVV.

This clonotype was observed a few times. The V call is TRBV7-9, the J call TRBJ2-7; 7 bases fit TRBD1. The germline CDR1 and CDR2 sequences are SEHNR and FQNEAQ (reference sequence). The CDR3 extends over 15 amino acids. After removal of 5 bases from V and 0 bases from J, the junction contained 7 bases not matched to a gene. In DNA form, the CDR3 reads TGTGCCAGCAGCGACGGACAGGAAGCCTCCTACGAGCAGTACTTC. This codes for CASSDGQEASYEQYF.

The CDR3 sequence: CASTEEETQYF. As DNA, the CDR3 is TGTGCCAGTACAGAGGAAGAGACCCAGTACTTC. The chain carries TRBV19 and TRBJ2-5; no firm D call. V shed 7 bases and J shed 3 bases, with 6 bases lying between them. The CDR3 sequence is 11 residues long. Germline CDR1 reads LNHDA; CDR2 reads SQIVND (reference sequence).

This clonotype turned up a few times. The chain carries TRBV5-4 and TRBJ1-2; 9 nucleotides match TRBD1. V shed 4 bases, J shed 5 bases, and the junction held 9 bases outside the gene matches. Germline V gene data show CDR1 as SGHNT and CDR2 as YYREEE (reference sequence). This CDR3 region has 15 residues. CDR3 sequence reads: CASSPGTGMRYGYTF. In nucleotides, the CDR3 is TGTGCCAGCAGCCCCGGGACAGGGATGCGGTATGGCTACACCTTC.

This clonotype was seen only a few times. The rearrangement links TRBV12-3 or TRBV12-4 to TRBJ1-4; D is ambiguous. Trimming removed 3 bases from V and 11 bases from J, with 13 bases in between. This CDR3 region has 13 residues. The CDR3, as DNA: TGTGCCAGCAGTTTCGCCGAGGGTATCAAACTGTTTTTT. As protein: CASSFAEGIKLFF.

The chain uses TRBV2 and TRBJ2-7; D is undetermined. This CDR3 region has 13 residues. CDR1 is SNHLY, CDR2 FYNNEI, per germline. Trimming cost V 1 base and J 7 bases, with 11 bases left between them. The CDR3 protein is CASSEDGEFEQYF. The CDR3 bases are TGTGCCAGCAGTGAAGATGGGGAATTTGAGCAGTACTTC.